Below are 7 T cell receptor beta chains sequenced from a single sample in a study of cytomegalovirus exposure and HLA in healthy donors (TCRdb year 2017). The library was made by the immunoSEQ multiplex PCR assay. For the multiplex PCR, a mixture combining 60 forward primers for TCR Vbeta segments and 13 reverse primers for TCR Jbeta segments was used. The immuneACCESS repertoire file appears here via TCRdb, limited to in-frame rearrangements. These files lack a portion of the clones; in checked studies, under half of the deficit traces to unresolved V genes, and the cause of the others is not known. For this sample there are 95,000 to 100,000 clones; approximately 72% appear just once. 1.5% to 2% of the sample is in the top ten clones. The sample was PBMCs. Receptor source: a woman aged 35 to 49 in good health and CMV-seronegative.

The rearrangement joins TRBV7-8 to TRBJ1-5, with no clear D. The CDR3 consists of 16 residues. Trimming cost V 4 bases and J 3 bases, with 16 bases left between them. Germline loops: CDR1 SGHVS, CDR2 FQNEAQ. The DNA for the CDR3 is TGTGCCAGCAGCTCCCAGTTGGGCTTCCTCAATCAGCCCCAGCATTTT. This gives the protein CASSSQLGFLNQPQHF.

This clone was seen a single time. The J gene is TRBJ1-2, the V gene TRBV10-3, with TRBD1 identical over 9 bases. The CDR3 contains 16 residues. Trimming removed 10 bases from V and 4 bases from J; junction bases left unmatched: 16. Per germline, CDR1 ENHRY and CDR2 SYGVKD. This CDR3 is CATSFLTGGGSYGYTF. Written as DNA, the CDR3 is TGTGCCACTTCTTTTCTAACAGGGGGCGGGAGCTATGGCTACACCTTC.

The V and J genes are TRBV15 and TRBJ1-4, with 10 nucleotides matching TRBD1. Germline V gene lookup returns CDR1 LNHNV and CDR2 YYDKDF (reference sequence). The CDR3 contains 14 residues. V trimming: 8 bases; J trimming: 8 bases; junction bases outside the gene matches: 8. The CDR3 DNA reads TGTGCCACCGGAAAACCGGGACAGGGGGAAAAACTGTTTTTT. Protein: CATGKPGQGEKLFF.

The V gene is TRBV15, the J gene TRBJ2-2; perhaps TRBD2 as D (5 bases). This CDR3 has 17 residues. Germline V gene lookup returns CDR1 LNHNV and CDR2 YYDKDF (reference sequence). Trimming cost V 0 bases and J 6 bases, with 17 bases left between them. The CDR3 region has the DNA TGTGCCACCAGCAGAGACCCAGCGAGGGTTGGGGCCGGGGAGCTGTTTTTT. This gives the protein CATSRDPARVGAGELFF.

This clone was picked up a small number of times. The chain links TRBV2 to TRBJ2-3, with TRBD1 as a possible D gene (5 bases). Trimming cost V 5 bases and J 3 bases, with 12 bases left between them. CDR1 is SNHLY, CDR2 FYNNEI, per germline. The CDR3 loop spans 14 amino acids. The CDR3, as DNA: TGTGCCAGCAGTCAGGGCTCCAGTACAGATACGCAGTATTTT. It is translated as CASSQGSSTDTQYF.

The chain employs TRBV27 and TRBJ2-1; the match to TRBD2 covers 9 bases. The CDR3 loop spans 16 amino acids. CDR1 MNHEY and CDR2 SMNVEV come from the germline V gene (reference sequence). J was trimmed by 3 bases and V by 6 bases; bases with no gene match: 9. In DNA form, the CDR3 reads TGTGCCAGCAGCCAAAAAGCGACTAGCGGCTACAATGAGCAGTTCTTC. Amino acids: CASSQKATSGYNEQFF.

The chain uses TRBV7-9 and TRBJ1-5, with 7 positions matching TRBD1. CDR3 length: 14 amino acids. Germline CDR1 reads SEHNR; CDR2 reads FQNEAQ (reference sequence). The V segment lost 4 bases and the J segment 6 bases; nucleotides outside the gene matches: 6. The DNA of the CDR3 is TGTGCCAGCAGCTCTGGGGACAGTTTTCAGCCCCAGCATTTT. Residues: CASSSGDSFQPQHF.